Listed below are T cell receptor beta chains from one sample, sequenced in a study of T cells in Graves' hyperthyroidism and ophthalmopathy. TCRdb re-derived calls from the multiplex PCR reads in MiXCR, one entry per CDR3 protein. The table includes roughly 380,000 distinct CDR3 sequences, roughly 14% detected once. The sequenced sample consisted of blood. The origin of the receptors is a young man with Graves' hyperthyroidism that later progressed to Graves' ophthalmopathy. CDR3s include the opening cysteine and the closing phenylalanine or tryptophan. The order of the fields is J gene, clone size, D gene, V gene, CDR3 DNA, CDR3 protein. A D gene is named only where the DNA matches it firmly. Expanded clones are given a class, and other clones once, few, many or no size at all.

j_gene: TRBJ2-3; abundance: many; d_gene: TRBD1; v_gene: TRBV6-6; CDR3nt: TGTGCCAGCAGTTACTCGGTACAGGGGCGATCAGATACGCAGTATTTT; CDR3aa: CASSYSVQGRSDTQYF
j_gene: TRBJ1-2; abundance: -; d_gene: -; v_gene: TRBV29-1; CDR3nt: TGCAGCGTTGGTGGGCTCAGGTATGGCTACACCTTC; CDR3aa: CSVGGLRYGYTF
j_gene: TRBJ1-4; abundance: -; d_gene: -; v_gene: TRBV27; CDR3nt: TGTGCCAGCAAACAGGGTGCAACTAATGAAAAACTGTTTTTT; CDR3aa: CASKQGATNEKLFF
j_gene: TRBJ1-6; abundance: few; d_gene: -; v_gene: TRBV28; CDR3nt: TGTGCCAGCACCCTGGGGGGGAGTCTGGCTTCACCCCTCCACTTT; CDR3aa: CASTLGGSLASPLHF
j_gene: TRBJ1-2; abundance: many; d_gene: -; v_gene: TRBV12-3/TRBV12-4; CDR3nt: TGTGCCAGCAGTTTAGTCAGGGACGATGGCTACACCTTC; CDR3aa: CASSLVRDDGYTF
j_gene: TRBJ2-3; abundance: many; d_gene: -; v_gene: TRBV20-1; CDR3nt: TGCAGTGCTCAGCTCCCCCCTCGAGGGGCATGGGGCACAGATACGCAGTATTTT; CDR3aa: CSAQLPPRGAWGTDTQYF
j_gene: TRBJ1-1; abundance: many; d_gene: -; v_gene: TRBV5-1; CDR3nt: TGCGCCAGCAGCTTGGAGGCACCTCGAAGAGCTTTCTTT; CDR3aa: CASSLEAPRRAFF
j_gene: TRBJ1-6; abundance: few; d_gene: TRBD1; v_gene: TRBV30; CDR3nt: TGTGCCTGGAGTCGATGGGAGGGACAGCCCCTCGGTAATTCACCCCTCCACTTT; CDR3aa: CAWSRWEGQPLGNSPLHF
j_gene: TRBJ2-2; abundance: -; d_gene: TRBD1; v_gene: TRBV7-9; CDR3nt: TGTGCCAGCAGAATGGACAGGGGCATAGTGTACACCGGGGAGCTGTTTTTT; CDR3aa: CASRMDRGIVYTGELFF
j_gene: TRBJ1-4; abundance: few; d_gene: -; v_gene: TRBV27; CDR3nt: TGTGCCAGCAGTTTAGGTAGACCTAATGAAAAACTGTTTTTT; CDR3aa: CASSLGRPNEKLFF
j_gene: TRBJ1-3; abundance: few; d_gene: -; v_gene: TRBV5-5; CDR3nt: TGTGCCAGCAGCCGTCGAACTAGTTCTGGAAACACCATATATTTT; CDR3aa: CASSRRTSSGNTIYF
j_gene: TRBJ2-7; abundance: many; d_gene: -; v_gene: TRBV7-9; CDR3nt: TGTGCCAGCAGCCATACGGCTGGGGAGCAGTACTTC; CDR3aa: CASSHTAGEQYF
j_gene: TRBJ1-2; abundance: -; d_gene: -; v_gene: TRBV5-6; CDR3nt: TGTGCCAGCAGCCGGGACACCAAAGATTACACCTTC; CDR3aa: CASSRDTKDYTF
j_gene: TRBJ1-2; abundance: many; d_gene: -; v_gene: TRBV27; CDR3nt: TGTGCCAGCAGTTTAGTAGCCGCAGGGAACTATGGCTACACCTTC; CDR3aa: CASSLVAAGNYGYTF
j_gene: TRBJ2-7; abundance: -; d_gene: -; v_gene: TRBV9; CDR3nt: TGTGCCAGCAGCGAGACGGGCGAGCAGTACTTC; CDR3aa: CASSETGEQYF
j_gene: TRBJ1-5; abundance: many; d_gene: -; v_gene: TRBV12-3/TRBV12-4; CDR3nt: TGTGCCAGCAGTCTCAGGCGCAATCAGCCCCAGCATTTT; CDR3aa: CASSLRRNQPQHF
j_gene: TRBJ2-5; abundance: many; d_gene: -; v_gene: TRBV11-3; CDR3nt: TGTGCCAGCAGCTTAGGGGTTGGTAGGCAAGAGACCCAGTACTTC; CDR3aa: CASSLGVGRQETQYF
j_gene: TRBJ1-2; abundance: many; d_gene: -; v_gene: TRBV5-1; CDR3nt: TGCGCCAGCAGCTTGGGACAGCTATATGGCTACACCTTC; CDR3aa: CASSLGQLYGYTF
j_gene: TRBJ2-7; abundance: many; d_gene: TRBD1; v_gene: TRBV5-1; CDR3nt: TGCGCCAGCAGCTTGGGACAGGGGAAAGAGCAGTACTTC; CDR3aa: CASSLGQGKEQYF
j_gene: TRBJ1-6; abundance: -; d_gene: TRBD1; v_gene: TRBV20-1; CDR3nt: TGCAGTGCTAGACTGGACAGGGAATTGGGGTATAATTCACCCCTCCACTTT; CDR3aa: CSARLDRELGYNSPLHF
j_gene: TRBJ1-1; abundance: few; d_gene: TRBD1; v_gene: TRBV20-1; CDR3nt: TGCAGTGCTAGAGATTATCTTGACAGGGGAGATACTGAAGCTTTCTTT; CDR3aa: CSARDYLDRGDTEAFF
j_gene: TRBJ2-7; abundance: -; d_gene: -; v_gene: TRBV13; CDR3nt: TGTGCCAGCAGCTTAGGGGGTGCAGACGAGCAGTACTTC; CDR3aa: CASSLGGADEQYF
j_gene: TRBJ1-3; abundance: -; d_gene: -; v_gene: TRBV6-5; CDR3nt: TGTGCCAGCAGTTACTCGGCCAGAGGGAGATCTGGAAACACCATATATTTT; CDR3aa: CASSYSARGRSGNTIYF
j_gene: TRBJ2-2; abundance: many; d_gene: TRBD1; v_gene: TRBV27; CDR3nt: TGTGCCAGCAGTCCCGCAGGGACAGACACCGGGGAGCTGTTTTTT; CDR3aa: CASSPAGTDTGELFF
j_gene: TRBJ2-4; abundance: -; d_gene: -; v_gene: TRBV19; CDR3nt: TGTGCCAGTAGTGTAGGCTCGAGGTTCAAAAACATTCAGTACTTC; CDR3aa: CASSVGSRFKNIQYF
j_gene: TRBJ2-7; abundance: many; d_gene: -; v_gene: TRBV12-3/TRBV12-4; CDR3nt: TGTGCCAGCAGCCCCTGGCGGGCCGGAGAGCAGTACTTC; CDR3aa: CASSPWRAGEQYF
j_gene: TRBJ1-2; abundance: many; d_gene: -; v_gene: TRBV20-1; CDR3nt: TGCAGTGCTAGAGCCGACAGGAGCTATGGCTACACCTTC; CDR3aa: CSARADRSYGYTF
j_gene: TRBJ2-3; abundance: many; d_gene: TRBD2; v_gene: TRBV28; CDR3nt: TGTGCCAGCAGTGAACTAGCGGGGGGGCCCTCAGATACGCAGTATTTT; CDR3aa: CASSELAGGPSDTQYF
j_gene: TRBJ2-7; abundance: few; d_gene: -; v_gene: TRBV3-1; CDR3nt: TGTGCCAGCAGCCAAGCTCTGGGGCGCATCGAGCAGTACTTC; CDR3aa: CASSQALGRIEQYF
j_gene: TRBJ1-6; abundance: many; d_gene: -; v_gene: TRBV6-1; CDR3nt: TGTGCCAGCAGTGAACAACTGTTGAGCTCCTATAATTCACCCCTCCACTTT; CDR3aa: CASSEQLLSSYNSPLHF
j_gene: TRBJ1-6; abundance: many; d_gene: -; v_gene: TRBV12-3/TRBV12-4; CDR3nt: TGTGCCAGCAGTTTGCGGGGTAGTTCACCCCTCCACTTT; CDR3aa: CASSLRGSSPLHF
j_gene: TRBJ2-1; abundance: many; d_gene: TRBD2; v_gene: TRBV7-2; CDR3nt: TGTGCCAGCAGCTCAGGGACTAGCGGGGGGGCGAAGTGGAATGAGCAGTTCTTC; CDR3aa: CASSSGTSGGAKWNEQFF
j_gene: TRBJ1-1; abundance: many; d_gene: -; v_gene: TRBV12-3/TRBV12-4; CDR3nt: TGTGCCAGCAGTTTAAGCCAGGGGTGGACTGAAGCTTTCTTT; CDR3aa: CASSLSQGWTEAFF
j_gene: TRBJ2-5; abundance: many; d_gene: -; v_gene: TRBV12-3/TRBV12-4; CDR3nt: TGTGCCAGCAGTTTACAGACAGCAAGTCGAGAGACCCAGTACTTC; CDR3aa: CASSLQTASRETQYF
j_gene: TRBJ2-7; abundance: many; d_gene: TRBD1; v_gene: TRBV2; CDR3nt: TGTGCCAGCATCCGGGACAGGGGAATTGGCTACGAGCAGTACTTC; CDR3aa: CASIRDRGIGYEQYF
j_gene: TRBJ2-2; abundance: many; d_gene: TRBD1; v_gene: TRBV28; CDR3nt: TGTGCCAGCAGCTCACCCGGACAGGGGGCGAACGGGGAGCTGTTTTTT; CDR3aa: CASSSPGQGANGELFF
j_gene: TRBJ2-6; abundance: few; d_gene: TRBD2; v_gene: TRBV19; CDR3nt: TGTGCCAGTAGCTTTACTAGCGGGGGTATCTCTGGGGCCAACGTCCTGACTTTC; CDR3aa: CASSFTSGGISGANVLTF